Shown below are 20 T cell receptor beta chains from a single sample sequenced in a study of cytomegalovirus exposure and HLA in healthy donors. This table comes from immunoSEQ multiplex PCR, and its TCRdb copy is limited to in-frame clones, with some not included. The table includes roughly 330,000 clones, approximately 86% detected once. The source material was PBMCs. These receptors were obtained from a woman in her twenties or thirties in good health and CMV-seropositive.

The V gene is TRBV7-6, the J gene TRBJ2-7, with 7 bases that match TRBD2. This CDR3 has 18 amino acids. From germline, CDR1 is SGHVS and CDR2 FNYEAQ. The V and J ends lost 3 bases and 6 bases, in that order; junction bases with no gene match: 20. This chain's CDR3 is CASSFGPGRGRINSEQYF. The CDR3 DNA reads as TGTGCCAGCAGCTTTGGGCCCGGGCGGGGGAGAATAAATTCCGAGCAGTACTTC.

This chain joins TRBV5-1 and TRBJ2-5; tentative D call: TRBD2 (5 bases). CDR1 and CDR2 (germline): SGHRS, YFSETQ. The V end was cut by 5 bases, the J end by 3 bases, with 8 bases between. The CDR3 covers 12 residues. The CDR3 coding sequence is TGCGCCAGCAGGCCGGAGGAAGAGACCCAGTACTTC. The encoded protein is CASRPEEETQYF.

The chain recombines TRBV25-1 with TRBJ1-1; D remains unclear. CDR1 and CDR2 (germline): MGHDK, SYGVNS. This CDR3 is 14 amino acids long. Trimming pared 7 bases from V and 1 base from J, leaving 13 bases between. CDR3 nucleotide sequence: TGTGCCAGCATTCCGGGCAGCCGGAACACTGAAGCTTTCTTT. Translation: CASIPGSRNTEAFF.

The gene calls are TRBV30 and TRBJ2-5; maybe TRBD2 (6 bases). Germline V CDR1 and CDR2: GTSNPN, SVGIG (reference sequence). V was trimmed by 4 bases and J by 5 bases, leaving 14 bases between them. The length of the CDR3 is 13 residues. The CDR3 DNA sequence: TGTGCCTGGACTGGATGGGAGGCTGAGACCCAGTACTTC. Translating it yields CAWTGWEAETQYF.

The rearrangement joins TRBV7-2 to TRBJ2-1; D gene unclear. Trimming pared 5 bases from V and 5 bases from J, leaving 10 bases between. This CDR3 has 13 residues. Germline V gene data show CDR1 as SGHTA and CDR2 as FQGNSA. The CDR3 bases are TGTGCCAGCAGCACCGGGTTTAACAATGAGCAGTTCTTC. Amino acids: CASSTGFNNEQFF.

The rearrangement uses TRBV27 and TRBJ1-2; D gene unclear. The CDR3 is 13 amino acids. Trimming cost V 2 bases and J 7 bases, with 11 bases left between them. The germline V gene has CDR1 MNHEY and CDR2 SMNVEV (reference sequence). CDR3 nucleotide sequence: TGTGCCAGCAGTTTAGGAGGGTTTGGTGGCTACACCTTC. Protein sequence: CASSLGGFGGYTF.

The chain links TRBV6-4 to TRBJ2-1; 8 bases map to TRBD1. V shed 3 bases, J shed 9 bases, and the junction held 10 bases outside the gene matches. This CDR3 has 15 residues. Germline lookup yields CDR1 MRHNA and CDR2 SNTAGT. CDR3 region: CASSESGQGASEQFF. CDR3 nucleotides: TGTGCCAGCAGTGAGTCTGGGCAGGGGGCGAGTGAGCAGTTCTTC.

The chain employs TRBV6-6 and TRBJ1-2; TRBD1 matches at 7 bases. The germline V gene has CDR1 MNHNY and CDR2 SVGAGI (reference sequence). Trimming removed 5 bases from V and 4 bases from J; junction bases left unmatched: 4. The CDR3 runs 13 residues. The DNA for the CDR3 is TGTGCCAGCAGTCAACAGGGGTCCTATGGCTACACCTTC. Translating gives CASSQQGSYGYTF.

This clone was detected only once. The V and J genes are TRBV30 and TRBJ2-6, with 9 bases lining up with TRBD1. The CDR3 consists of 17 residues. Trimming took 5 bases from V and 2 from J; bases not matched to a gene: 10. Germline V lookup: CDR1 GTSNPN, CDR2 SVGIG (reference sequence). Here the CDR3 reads CAWYRGRVSPGANVLTF. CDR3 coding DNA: TGTGCCTGGTACAGGGGGCGCGTCTCTCCTGGGGCCAACGTCCTGACTTTC.

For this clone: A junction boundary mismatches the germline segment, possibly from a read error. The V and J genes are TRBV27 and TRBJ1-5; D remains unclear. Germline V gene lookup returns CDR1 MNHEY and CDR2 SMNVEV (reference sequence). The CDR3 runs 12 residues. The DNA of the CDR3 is TGTGCAAGCAGGAAGGGCGGTCAGCCCCAGCATTTT. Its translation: CASRKGGQPQHF.

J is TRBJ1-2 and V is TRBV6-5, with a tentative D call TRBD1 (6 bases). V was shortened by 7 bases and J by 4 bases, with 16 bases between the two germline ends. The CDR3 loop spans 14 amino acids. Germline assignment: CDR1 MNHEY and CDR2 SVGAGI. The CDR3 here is CASTPGQPPYGYTF. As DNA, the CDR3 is TGTGCCAGCACCCCAGGACAGCCACCCTATGGCTACACCTTC.

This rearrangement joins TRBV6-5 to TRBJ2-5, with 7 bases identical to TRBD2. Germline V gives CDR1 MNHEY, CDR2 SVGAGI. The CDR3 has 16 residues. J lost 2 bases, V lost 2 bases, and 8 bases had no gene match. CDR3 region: CASSYGEAGVQETQYF. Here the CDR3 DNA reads TGTGCCAGCAGTTACGGGGAGGCGGGAGTGCAAGAGACCCAGTACTTC.

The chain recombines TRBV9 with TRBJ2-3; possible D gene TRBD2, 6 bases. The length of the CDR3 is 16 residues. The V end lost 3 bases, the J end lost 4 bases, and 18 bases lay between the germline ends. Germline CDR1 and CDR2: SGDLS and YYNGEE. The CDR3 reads CASSARGKGQSDTQYF. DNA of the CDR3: TGTGCCAGCAGCGCCCGGGGGAAGGGGCAGTCAGATACGCAGTATTTT.

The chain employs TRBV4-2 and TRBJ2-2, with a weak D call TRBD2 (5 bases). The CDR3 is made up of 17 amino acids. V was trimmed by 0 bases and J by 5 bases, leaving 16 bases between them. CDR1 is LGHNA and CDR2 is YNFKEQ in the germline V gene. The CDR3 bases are TGTGCCAGCAGCCAAGAAGTAGCGCTAGGGTGGACCGGGGAGCTGTTTTTT. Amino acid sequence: CASSQEVALGWTGELFF.

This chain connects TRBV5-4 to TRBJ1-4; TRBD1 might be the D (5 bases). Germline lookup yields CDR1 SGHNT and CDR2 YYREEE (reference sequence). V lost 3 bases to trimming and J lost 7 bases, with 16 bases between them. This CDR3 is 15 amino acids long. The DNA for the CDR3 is TGTGCCAGCAGCTCTGATGTGACAGCCGGTGAAAAACTGTTTTTT. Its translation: CASSSDVTAGEKLFF.

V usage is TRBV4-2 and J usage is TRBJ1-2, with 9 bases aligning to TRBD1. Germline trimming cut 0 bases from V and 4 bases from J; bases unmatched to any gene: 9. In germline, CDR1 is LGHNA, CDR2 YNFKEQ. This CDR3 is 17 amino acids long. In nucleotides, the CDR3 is TGTGCCAGCAGCCAAGAATTGGGACAGGGAGGAATCTATGGCTACACCTTC. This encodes CASSQELGQGGIYGYTF.

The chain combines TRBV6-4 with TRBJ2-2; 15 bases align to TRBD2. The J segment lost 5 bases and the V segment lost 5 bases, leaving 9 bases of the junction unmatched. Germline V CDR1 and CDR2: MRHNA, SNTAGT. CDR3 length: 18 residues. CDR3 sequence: CASSTGPGLAGGTGELFF. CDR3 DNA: TGTGCCAGCAGTACAGGGCCGGGACTAGCGGGAGGAACCGGGGAGCTGTTTTTT.

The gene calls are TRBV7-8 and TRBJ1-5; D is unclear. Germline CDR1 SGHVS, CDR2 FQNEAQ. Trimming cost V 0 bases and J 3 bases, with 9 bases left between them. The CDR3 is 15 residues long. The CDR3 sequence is CASSLANGDNQPQHF. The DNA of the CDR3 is TGTGCCAGCAGCTTAGCCAACGGAGACAATCAGCCCCAGCATTTT. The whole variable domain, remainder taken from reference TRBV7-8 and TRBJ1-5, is GAGVSQSPRYKVAKRGQDVALRCDPISGHVSLFWYQQALGQGPEFLTYFQNEAQLDKSGLPSDRFFAERPEGSVSTLKIQRTQQEDSAVYLCASSLANGDNQPQHFGDGTRLSIL.

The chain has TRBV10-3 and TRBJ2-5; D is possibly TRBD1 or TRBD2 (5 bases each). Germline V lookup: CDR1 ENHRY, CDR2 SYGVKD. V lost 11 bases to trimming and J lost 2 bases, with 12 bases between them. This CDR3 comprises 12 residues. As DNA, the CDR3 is TGTGCCCTATGGGACGGACAAGAGACCCAGTACTTC. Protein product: CALWDGQETQYF.

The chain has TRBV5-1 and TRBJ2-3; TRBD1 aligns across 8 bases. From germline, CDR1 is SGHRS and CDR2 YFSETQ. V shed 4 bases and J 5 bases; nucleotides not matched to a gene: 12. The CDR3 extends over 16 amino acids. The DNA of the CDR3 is TGCGCCAGCAGCGTGCCCGGGACAGGCAGGGTAGATACGCAGTATTTT. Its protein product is CASSVPGTGRVDTQYF.